This TCR beta chain was recovered during a study of T cell responses to AZD1222 COVID-19 vaccine. Study-wide results and limits: Possibly, clonal diversity was underestimated; donors were largely white British and included more females. As reported, nearly half of all spike-specific TCRs target variant regions that are unmutated.

Comments on this clone: Its antigen remains unknown.

The CDR3 totals 14 residues. Germline lookup yields CDR1 SEHNR and CDR2 FQNEAQ (reference sequence). After removal of 2 bases from V and 6 bases from J, the junction contained 3 bases not matched to a gene. Data came from immunoSEQ multiplex PCR; TCRdb stores just in-frame clones and leaves some out. The sample records about 130,000 clones, roughly 94% being singletons. This TCR was sampled from an adult in good health. The starting material was peripheral blood, obtained on day 0 of AZD1222 vaccination. This chain uses TRBV7-9 with TRBJ2-1; 8 positions match TRBD2. The CDR3 bases are TGTGCCAGCAGCTTACGGCTAGCGGGCAATGAGCAGTTCTTC. Translated: CASSLRLAGNEQFF. Supplemented by reference TRBV7-9 and TRBJ2-1, the full variable domain reads DTGVSQNPRHKITKRGQNVTFRCDPISEHNRLYWYRQTLGQGPEFLTYFQNEAQLEKSRLLSDRFSAERPKGSFSTLEIQRTEQGDSAMYLCASSLRLAGNEQFFGPGTRLTVL.